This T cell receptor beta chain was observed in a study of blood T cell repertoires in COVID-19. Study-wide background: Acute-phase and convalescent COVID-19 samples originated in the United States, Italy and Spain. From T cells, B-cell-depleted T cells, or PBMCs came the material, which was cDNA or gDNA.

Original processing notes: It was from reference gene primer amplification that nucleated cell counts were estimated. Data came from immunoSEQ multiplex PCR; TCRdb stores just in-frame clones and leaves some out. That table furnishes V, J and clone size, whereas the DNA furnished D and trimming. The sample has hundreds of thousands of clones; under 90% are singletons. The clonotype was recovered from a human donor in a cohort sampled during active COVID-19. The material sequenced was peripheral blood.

CDR3 sequence: CATSRDLDRGYEQYF. The CDR3 nucleotides are TGTGCCACCAGCAGAGACTTGGACAGGGGTTACGAGCAGTACTTC. The chain uses TRBV15 and TRBJ2-7; 9 bases are shared with TRBD1. The CDR3 loop spans 15 amino acids. Germline-derived CDR1 and CDR2 are LNHNV and YYDKDF (reference sequence). The J segment lost 4 bases and the V segment lost 0 bases, leaving 4 bases of the junction unmatched.